This paragraph reports one TCR beta chain. This entry is derived from a study of blood T cell repertoires in COVID-19. At the level of the study: COVID-19 samples collected from the United States, Italy and Spain covered acute and convalescent phases. The analysed material was cDNA or gDNA that came from T cells, B-cell-depleted T cells, or PBMCs.

Data came from immunoSEQ multiplex PCR; TCRdb stores just in-frame clones and leaves some out. The table shows about 200,000 clones, with roughly 84% occurring only once. V dropped 4 bases and J dropped 6 bases, with 14 bases sitting between them. The CDR3 consists of 14 residues. Germline CDR1 and CDR2: SGDLS and YYNGEE. Seattle researchers signed up patients amid active infection and tracked them longitudinally. V is TRBV9 and J is TRBJ1-5; tentative D call: TRBD1 (6 bases). The sequenced sample consisted of peripheral blood. The TCR comes from a man aged 45-65 years with COVID-19, enrolled during active disease. CDR3 bases: TGTGCCAGCAGCACACAGGGAAGTGGTCAGCCCCAGCATTTT. This sequence encodes CASSTQGSGQPQHF.